This passage covers 24 T cell receptor beta chains from one sample sequenced in a study of T cells in Graves' hyperthyroidism and ophthalmopathy. TCR beta CDR3 region amplification was performed from RNA transcripts. TCR CDR3 regions were first amplified by RT-PCR with HTBI primers. TCRdb reprocessed the multiplex PCR reads with MiXCR, giving one entry per CDR3 protein. The sample holds 600,000 to 850,000 distinct CDR3 sequences, 18% seen once. Sequenced: blood. These receptors were obtained from a woman aged 45-60 years with Graves' hyperthyroidism that later progressed to Graves' ophthalmopathy.

This chain uses TRBV6-1 with TRBJ1-2; the match to TRBD1 covers 8 bases. CDR1 and CDR2 from the germline V gene are MNHNS and SASEGT. The CDR3 consists of 17 residues. J gave up 4 bases and V 5 bases, and 15 bases lay outside the gene matches. CDR3 protein: CASSPIMSGGESYGYTF. CDR3 coding DNA: TGTGCCAGCAGTCCGATAATGTCAGGGGGCGAGAGCTATGGCTACACCTTC.

This clonotype was seen ten or more times. The V call is TRBV27, the J call TRBJ2-7; D possibly matches TRBD1 or TRBD2 (6 bases each). Germline-derived CDR1 and CDR2 are MNHEY and SMNVEV (reference sequence). Trimming took 5 bases from V and 4 from J, leaving 18 bases between them. This CDR3 is built from 15 residues. CDR3 sequence reads: CASSPPGGLRYEQYF. CDR3 in DNA: TGTGCCAGCAGTCCCCCTGGGGGGCTTCGGTACGAGCAGTACTTC.

This clonotype was counted only a few times. The chain joins TRBV2 to TRBJ2-1; D may be TRBD1 (6 bases). V lost 7 bases, J lost 9 bases, and 16 bases lay in between. The CDR3 runs to 13 residues. The germline V gene encodes CDR1 SNHLY and CDR2 FYNNEI. Here the CDR3 reads CASTEGRGSEQFF. DNA of the CDR3: TGTGCCAGCACCGAAGGCAGGGGATCTGAGCAGTTCTTC.

The chain employs TRBV12-5 and TRBJ1-5, with D unresolved. The ends were cut back, 3 bases at V and 5 bases at J, with 11 bases in the middle. The germline V gene encodes CDR1 LGHNT and CDR2 FRNRAP. This CDR3 contains 14 residues. The CDR3, as DNA: TGTGCTAGTGGTTTCGCGACACCTCATCAGCCCCAGCATTTT. The encoded protein is CASGFATPHQPQHF. The variable domain in full, completed from reference TRBV12-5 and TRBJ1-5, reads DARVTQTPRHKVTEMGQEVTMRCQPILGHNTVFWYRQTMMQGLELLAYFRNRAPLDDSGMPKDRFSAEMPDATLATLKIQPSEPRDSAVYFCASGFATPHQPQHFGDGTRLSIL.

This clonotype came up a few times. This chain connects TRBV29-1 to TRBJ2-1; D is ambiguous. CDR1 SQVTM and CDR2 ANQGSEA come from the germline V gene. The CDR3 consists of 11 residues. Trimming removed 2 bases at V and 5 bases at J, with 4 bases between. For the CDR3, the DNA is TGCAGCGTTGAAAAGGACAATGAGCAGTTCTTC. Translated, it gives CSVEKDNEQFF.

The sample holds many counts of this clonotype. J is TRBJ2-7 and V is TRBV11-2; 9 nucleotides agree with TRBD2. The V and J ends lost 2 bases and 1 base, in that order; junction bases with no gene match: 3. CDR1 and CDR2 (germline): SGHAT, FQNNGV. CDR3 size: 15 residues. The CDR3 is CASSLIAGVSYEQYF. The DNA of the CDR3 is TGTGCCAGCAGCTTAATAGCGGGGGTTTCCTACGAGCAGTACTTC.

This clonotype appeared many times. The genes are TRBV2 and TRBJ2-2; 11 positions agree with TRBD1. The CDR3 contains 15 residues. J gave up 2 bases and V 6 bases, and 2 bases lay outside the gene matches. Germline assignment: CDR1 SNHLY and CDR2 FYNNEI. Here the CDR3 DNA reads TGTGCCAGCAGGAGGACAGGGGGCAACACCGGGGAGCTGTTTTTT. Its translation is CASRRTGGNTGELFF. Combining the CDR3 with reference TRBV2 and TRBJ2-2 gives the whole variable domain EPEVTQTPSHQVTQMGQEVILRCVPISNHLYFYWYRQILGQKVEFLVSFYNNEISEKSEIFDDQFSVERPDGSNFTLKIRSTKLEDSAMYFCASRRTGGNTGELFFGEGSRLTVL.

At least ten counts were recorded for this clonotype. The CDR3 spells CASILPEGTGGIPYEQYF. Here the CDR3 DNA reads TGTGCCAGCATCCTCCCTGAGGGGACAGGGGGAATTCCCTACGAGCAGTACTTC. V and J are TRBV2 and TRBJ2-7, with TRBD1 matching over 11 bases. The germline V gene has CDR1 SNHLY and CDR2 FYNNEI. The CDR3 contains 18 residues. J gave up 2 bases and V 7 bases, and 16 bases lay outside the gene matches.

The chain recombines TRBV13 with TRBJ2-1, with a weak D call TRBD2 (6 bases). V dropped 5 bases and J dropped 0 bases, with 17 bases sitting between them. Germline values: CDR1 PRHDT, CDR2 FYEKMQ (reference sequence). This CDR3 has 17 amino acids. The CDR3 sequence is CASSPTKTAGSYNEQFF. In DNA form, the CDR3 reads TGTGCCAGCAGCCCCACCAAGACAGCGGGCTCCTACAATGAGCAGTTCTTC.

This clonotype showed up many times. The chain is built from TRBV7-3 and TRBJ2-1; 7 bases map to TRBD2. After removal of 5 bases from V and 7 bases from J, the junction contained 2 bases not matched to a gene. The germline V gene encodes CDR1 SGHTA and CDR2 FQGTGA. CDR3 length equals 12 residues. This CDR3 reads CASSGGENEQFF. Written as DNA, the CDR3 is TGTGCCAGCAGCGGGGGGGAGAATGAGCAGTTCTTC. Full variable domain (remainder filled in from reference TRBV7-3 and TRBJ2-1): GAGVSQTPSNKVTEKGKYVELRCDPISGHTALYWYRQSLGQGPEFLIYFQGTGAADDSGLPNDRFFAVRPEGSVSTLKIQRTERGDSAVYLCASSGGENEQFFGPGTRLTVL.

This clonotype has ten or more counts. The DNA of the CDR3 is TGTGCCAGCAGCCCCAAGACGGCTCGGCGAGCTAATACGCAGTATTTT. This gives the protein CASSPKTARRANTQYF. The chain recombines TRBV3-1 with TRBJ2-3; D gene uncertain. Trimming shortened V by 4 bases and J by 7 bases, and 21 bases separated the two germline ends. Germline V gene data show CDR1 as LGHDT and CDR2 as YNNKEL (reference sequence). The CDR3 is made up of 16 amino acids.

This chain joins TRBV29-1 and TRBJ1-2; D not resolved. Per the germline V gene, CDR1 is SQVTM and CDR2 is ANQGSEA. The CDR3 covers 13 residues. The V end was cut by 6 bases, the J end by 3 bases, with 14 bases between. The CDR3: CSVRLGSDYGYTF. The CDR3, as DNA: TGCAGCGTCCGATTGGGGTCAGACTATGGCTACACCTTC.

The rearrangement joins TRBV10-3 to TRBJ2-2, with TRBD1 as a possible D gene (5 bases). In germline, CDR1 is ENHRY, CDR2 SYGVKD. The CDR3 consists of 14 residues. V was shortened by 6 bases and J by 6 bases, with 14 bases between the two germline ends. The CDR3 DNA sequence: TGTGCCATCAGCGCCACAGGATCCGCCGGGGAGCTGTTTTTT. Its translation: CAISATGSAGELFF.

This clonotype was observed many times. The V gene is TRBV5-1, the J gene TRBJ2-6; D is possibly TRBD2 (7 bases). V was shortened by 0 bases and J by 1 base, with 20 bases between the two germline ends. Germline CDR1 SGHRS, CDR2 YFSETQ. The CDR3 totals 20 residues. The CDR3, as DNA: TGCGCCAGCAGCTTGGCCGTACTGGCGGGGGCGGATTCTGGGGCCAACGTCCTGACTTTC. It is translated as CASSLAVLAGADSGANVLTF. Drawing the rest from reference TRBV5-1 and TRBJ2-6, the complete variable domain is KAGVTQTPRYLIKTRGQQVTLSCSPISGHRSVSWYQQTPGQGLQFLFEYFSETQRNKGNFPGRFSGRQFSNSRSEMNVSTLELGDSALYLCASSLAVLAGADSGANVLTFGAGSRLTVL.

With respect to this clonotype: The junction shows a germline mismatch at one end, possibly a read error. V gene TRBV12-3 or TRBV12-4 combines with J gene TRBJ2-3; 10 bases map to TRBD2. The CDR3 length is 16 residues. The DNA for the CDR3 is TGTGTCAGCAGTTTTGAAGCGGGGGGGCTCACAGATACGCAGTATTTT. Its translation is CVSSFEAGGLTDTQYF.

This clonotype was seen more than once but under ten times. The rearrangement links TRBV19 to TRBJ1-1; TRBD1 aligns across 8 bases. Losses at the gene ends were 7 bases for V and 1 base for J; bases not matched to a gene: 2. Germline assignment: CDR1 LNHDA and CDR2 SQIVND (reference sequence). The length of the CDR3 is 13 residues. The CDR3 spells CASNGQGNTEAFF. As DNA, the CDR3 is TGTGCCAGTAACGGACAGGGGAACACTGAAGCTTTCTTT.

This clonotype turned up a few times. At one end the junction does not follow the germline gene, possibly because of a read error. The rearrangement uses TRBV13 and TRBJ2-3; TRBD1 might be the D (6 bases). This CDR3 is built from 15 residues. Germline loops: CDR1 PRHDT, CDR2 FYEKMQ (reference sequence). The CDR3 coding sequence is TGTGTCAGCAGCCCCAACAGGGTAGGGGTAGATACGCAGTATTTT. Translation gives CVSSPNRVGVDTQYF.

The chain uses TRBV6-1 and TRBJ2-2, with D possibly matching TRBD2 (6 bases). CDR3 size: 14 residues. V dropped 3 bases and J dropped 9 bases, with 14 bases sitting between them. Germline lookup yields CDR1 MNHNS and CDR2 SASEGT. The CDR3 bases are TGTGCCAGCAGTGACCCGACTCGGGGGTGGGAGCTGTTTTTT. Translated, it gives CASSDPTRGWELFF.

This clonotype was recorded at least ten times. The chain joins TRBV12-3 or TRBV12-4 to TRBJ1-1; D remains ambiguous. There are 17 residues in the CDR3. V was clipped by 1 base and J by 5 bases, with 20 bases between them. CDR3 bases: TGTGCCAGCAGTTTAGTTAATTTCCGGCAGGACCTTACTGAAGCTTTCTTT. Its translation is CASSLVNFRQDLTEAFF.

This clonotype was counted a single time. V is TRBV9 and J is TRBJ2-3; D might be TRBD1 (6 bases). This CDR3 contains 18 residues. Deletions cut 2 bases from V and 0 bases from J, with 19 bases between. Germline V gene lookup returns CDR1 SGDLS and CDR2 YYNGEE. CDR3 sequence: CASSVQGSLSLSTDTQYF. The CDR3, as DNA: TGTGCCAGCAGCGTTCAGGGGTCCCTAAGTTTGAGCACAGATACGCAGTATTTT. Supplemented by reference TRBV9 and TRBJ2-3, the full variable domain reads DSGVTQTPKHLITATGQRVTLRCSPRSGDLSVYWYQQSLDQGLQFLIQYYNGEERAKGNILERFSAQQFPDLHSELNLSSLELGDSALYFCASSVQGSLSLSTDTQYFGPGTRLTVL.

The chain couples TRBV6-2 or TRBV6-3 to TRBJ2-7; 7 bases line up with TRBD2. The CDR3 consists of 15 residues. V lost 2 bases, J lost 3 bases, and 7 bases stayed unmatched. The germline gives CDR1 MNHEY, CDR2 SVGEGT. The DNA for the CDR3 is TGTGCCAGCAGTTACGGAGCGGGAAGTAGCTACGAGCAGTACTTC. Amino acids: CASSYGAGSSYEQYF.

The sample holds one count of this clonotype. This chain joins TRBV29-1 and TRBJ2-1, with TRBD2 identical over 8 bases. The CDR3 length is 12 residues. CDR1 is SQVTM, CDR2 ANQGSEA, per germline. Trimming cost V 4 bases and J 9 bases; bases outside gene matches: 5. CDR3 region: CSVAGGAGEQFF. The CDR3 coding sequence is TGCAGCGTTGCGGGGGGGGCGGGTGAGCAGTTCTTC.

In DNA, the CDR3 is TGTGCCAGCAGCTTAATCGTGGGTAGCGGCACCGGGGAGCTGTTTTTT. Protein: CASSLIVGSGTGELFF. The chain joins TRBV7-9 to TRBJ2-2; the D gene is possibly TRBD2 (6 bases). The germline gives CDR1 SEHNR, CDR2 FQNEAQ (reference sequence). V shed 2 bases and J shed 4 bases, with 14 bases lying between them. The CDR3 consists of 16 residues.

This chain uses TRBV7-8 with TRBJ1-3; D unclear. Trimming took off 5 bases at V and 4 bases at J, with 9 bases between the two ends. Germline V CDR1 and CDR2: SGHVS, FQNEAQ. This CDR3 region has 13 residues. DNA for the CDR3: TGTGCCAGCAGCGCCCAACAGGGAAACACCATATATTTT. Its translation is CASSAQQGNTIYF. The variable domain in full, with the rest retrieved from reference TRBV7-8 and TRBJ1-3, is GAGVSQSPRYKVAKRGQDVALRCDPISGHVSLFWYQQALGQGPEFLTYFQNEAQLDKSGLPSDRFFAERPEGSVSTLKIQRTQQEDSAVYLCASSAQQGNTIYFGEGSWLTVV.